This passage covers 4 T cell receptor beta chains from one sample sequenced in a study of graft-versus-host responses after intestinal transplantation. This table comes from immunoSEQ multiplex PCR, and its TCRdb copy is limited to in-frame clones, with some not included. The table records around 92,000 clones, 86% of them present only once. The sample was PBMCs, taken 255 days after intestinal transplant. Receptors originate from a human patient who received an intestinal transplant, so some T cells may come from the graft donor.

The chain carries TRBV7-9 and TRBJ1-2; no clear D gene. Trimming took 1 base from V and 2 from J, leaving 14 bases between them. The CDR3 runs to 16 residues. Germline V CDR1 and CDR2: SEHNR, FQNEAQ (reference sequence). CDR3 bases: TGTGCCAGCAGCTTAGAACCCCCGGCAGTGAACTATGGCTACACCTTC. Amino acid sequence: CASSLEPPAVNYGYTF. Variable domain in full (rest from reference TRBV7-9 and TRBJ1-2): DTGVSQNPRHKITKRGQNVTFRCDPISEHNRLYWYRQTLGQGPEFLTYFQNEAQLEKSRLLSDRFSAERPKGSFSTLEIQRTEQGDSAMYLCASSLEPPAVNYGYTFGSGTRLTVV.

The genes are TRBV10-2 and TRBJ1-2; D is unresolved. Per the germline V gene, CDR1 is WSHSY and CDR2 is SAAADI. CDR3 size: 14 residues. With 6 bases removed from V and 5 bases from J, the gap between germline ends came to 16 bases. In DNA, the CDR3 is TGCGCCAGCAGCCCGGGATTTTCGCCGTATGGCTACACCTTC. Its protein is CASSPGFSPYGYTF.

The rearrangement links TRBV6-1 to TRBJ2-7; D is possibly TRBD1 or TRBD2 (5 bases each). The CDR3 has 15 residues. Germline CDR1 MNHNS, CDR2 SASEGT. V lost 7 bases and J lost 5, with 21 bases in between. The CDR3 loop is CASTRQPGYGHEQYF. CDR3 bases: TGTGCCAGCACCCGACAGCCGGGATACGGCCACGAGCAGTACTTC.

The J gene is TRBJ2-7, the V gene TRBV1; the tabulated D call, TRBD2, remains unverified against the DNA. TRBV1 is termed a pseudogene. This CDR3 comprises 15 residues. This CDR3 is CTSSQDEVSSYEQYV. The CDR3 DNA reads as TGCACCAGCAGCCAAGATGAGGTTTCTTCCTACGAGCAGTACGTC.